This TCR beta chain was documented in a study of T cells after yellow fever vaccination. Findings of the study overall: A large majority of primary-vaccination clones showed up again after the booster (just under 97% CD4, roughly 91% CD8).

This clonotype showed up just a few times. The study made its TCR cDNA through 5'RACE template switching. That step introduced a universal primer site along with UMIs. TCRdb passed the 5' RACE reads through MiXCR, listing each CDR3 protein once. The table shows tens of thousands of distinct CDR3 sequences, with about an eighth occurring only once. The CDR3 runs 13 residues. V lost 5 bases, J lost 1 base, and 9 bases lay in between. Germline V gene sequence: CDR1 MNHEY, CDR2 SVGEGT. Sequences were derived from CD8+ T cells not binding an NS4B(214-222) dextramer, sorted from PBMCs, sampled roughly 20 days after the first yellow fever vaccination. The chain recombines TRBV6-2 or TRBV6-3 with TRBJ2-7; D perhaps matches TRBD2 (5 bases). The sequence was obtained from a man between 18 and 29 years old who received the YFV17D yellow fever vaccine. CDR3 bases: TGTGCCAGCAGTCCCGGGATTTCCTACGAGCAGTACGTC. The encoded protein is CASSPGISYEQYV.